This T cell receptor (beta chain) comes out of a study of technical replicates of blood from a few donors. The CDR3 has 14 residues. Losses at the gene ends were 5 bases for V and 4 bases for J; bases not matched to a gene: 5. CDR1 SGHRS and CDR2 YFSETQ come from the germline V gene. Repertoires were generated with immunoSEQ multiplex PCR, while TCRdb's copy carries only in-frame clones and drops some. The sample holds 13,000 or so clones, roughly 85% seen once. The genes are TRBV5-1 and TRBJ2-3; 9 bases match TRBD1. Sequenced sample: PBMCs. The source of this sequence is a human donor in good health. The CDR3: CASRGQGESDTQYF. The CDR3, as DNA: TGCGCCAGCAGGGGACAGGGTGAATCAGATACGCAGTATTTT.